This T cell receptor beta chain appears in the sequencing data of a study of control samples from healthy donors and cancer patients. Assay: immunoSEQ multiplex PCR; the TCRdb copy retains only in-frame clones and omits some. Of about 69,000 clones listed, approximately 80% are singletons. This receptor was obtained from a woman in her forties or fifties with lung cancer. Sequenced sample: PBMCs.

As DNA, the CDR3 is TGTGCCAGCAGATCGGAGGGAAGCTCCTATAATTCACCCCTCCACTTT. This codes for CASRSEGSSYNSPLHF. This chain connects TRBV28 to TRBJ1-6, with D hard to call. CDR3 size: 16 residues. Trimming removed 6 bases from V and 0 bases from J, with 12 bases in between. CDR1 and CDR2 from the germline V gene are MDHEN and SYDVKM.